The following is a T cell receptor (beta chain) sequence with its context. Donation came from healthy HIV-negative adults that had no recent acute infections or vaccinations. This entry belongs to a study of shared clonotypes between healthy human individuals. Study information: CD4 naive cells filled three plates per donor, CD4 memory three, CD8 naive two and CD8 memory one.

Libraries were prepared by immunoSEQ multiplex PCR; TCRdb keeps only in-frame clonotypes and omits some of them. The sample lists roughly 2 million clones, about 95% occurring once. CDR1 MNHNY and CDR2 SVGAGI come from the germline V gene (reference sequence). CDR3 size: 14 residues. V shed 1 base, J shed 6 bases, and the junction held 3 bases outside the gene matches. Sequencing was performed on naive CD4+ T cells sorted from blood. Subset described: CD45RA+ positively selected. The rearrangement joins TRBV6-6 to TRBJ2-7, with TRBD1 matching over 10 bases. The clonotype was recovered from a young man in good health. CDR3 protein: CASSYLRDRGEQYF. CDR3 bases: TGTGCCAGCAGTTACTTACGGGACAGGGGCGAGCAGTACTTC.